These 22 T cell receptor beta chains were sequenced from one sample in a study of blood T cells in healthy people across ages. A second PCR of about 7 to 12 cycles used a sample-barcoded 5' primer and a J-beta primer mix. MiXCR was run by TCRdb on the 5' RACE reads, yielding one entry per CDR3 protein. The sample holds approximately 780,000 distinct CDR3 sequences; around a quarter are singletons and the top ten take 2.5% to 3.5%. The same specimen was also included in a second study, on T cells of mothers and their children.

The specimen was blood. These receptor sequences come from a boy aged 5-17 years in good health.

This clonotype was counted at least ten times. The chain combines TRBV20-1 with TRBJ2-5; D not resolved. The CDR3 contains 14 residues. The V end was cut by 0 bases, the J end by 2 bases, with 10 bases between. CDR1 and CDR2 (germline): DFQATT, SNEGSKA (reference sequence). CDR3 DNA sequence: TGCAGTGCTAGAGATACTCACACGCAAGAGACCCAGTACTTC. Its translation: CSARDTHTQETQYF.

This rearrangement joins TRBV7-9 to TRBJ2-5; D remains ambiguous. V was trimmed by 4 bases and J by 1 base, leaving 13 bases between them. CDR1 is SEHNR, CDR2 FQNEAQ, per germline (reference sequence). The CDR3 runs to 15 residues. The CDR3 region is CASSSDRSPQETQYF. In DNA form, the CDR3 reads TGTGCCAGCAGCTCAGATCGGTCGCCCCAAGAGACCCAGTACTTC.

The CDR3, as DNA: TGTGCCAGCAGCTTGCAGGTAGTGAACACTGAAGCTTTCTTT. Its protein is CASSLQVVNTEAFF. The chain has TRBV5-5 and TRBJ1-1; D is unclear. Germline V gives CDR1 SGHKS, CDR2 YYEKEE (reference sequence). The CDR3 is made up of 14 amino acids. Trimming pared 1 base from V and 0 bases from J, leaving 7 bases between.

This clonotype was seen a handful of times. In DNA, the CDR3 is TGTGCCAGCAGCACGACGGGGGTAGACTACGAGCAGTACTTC. This codes for CASSTTGVDYEQYF. V usage is TRBV12-3 or TRBV12-4 and J usage is TRBJ2-7, with D tentatively TRBD2 (6 bases). This CDR3 has 14 amino acids. The V and J ends lost 6 bases and 3 bases respectively, with 15 bases between them.

CDR3 DNA: TGTGCCAGTAGTACGGGGTCACCAAGGGCCGGGGAGCTGTTTTTT. Protein sequence: CASSTGSPRAGELFF. The chain is built from TRBV19 and TRBJ2-2, with D possibly matching TRBD2 (5 bases). V was clipped by 4 bases and J by 6 bases, with 15 bases between them. This CDR3 contains 15 residues. The germline gives CDR1 LNHDA, CDR2 SQIVND (reference sequence).

The sample holds many counts of this clonotype. V and J are TRBV18 and TRBJ2-6, with 7 bases fitting TRBD1. The junction had 8 bases not matched to a gene; V was cut back by 6 bases and J by 0 bases. This CDR3 spans 17 amino acids. In germline, CDR1 is KGHSH, CDR2 LQKENI. CDR3 amino acids: CASSPMTGRSGANVLTF. The CDR3 region has the DNA TGTGCCAGCTCGCCAATGACAGGGCGCTCTGGGGCCAACGTCCTGACTTTC.

This clonotype has a handful of counts. The chain links TRBV28 to TRBJ2-5; 7 bases are a match to TRBD1. The V and J ends lost 8 bases and 1 base, in that order; junction bases with no gene match: 13. Germline CDR1 reads MDHEN; CDR2 reads SYDVKM. There are 16 residues in the CDR3. The CDR3 region is CASWGRGQWIQETQYF. Here the CDR3 DNA reads TGTGCCAGCTGGGGTCGGGGACAGTGGATCCAAGAGACCCAGTACTTC. Together with reference TRBV28 and TRBJ2-5, the CDR3 gives the full variable domain: DVKVTQSSRYLVKRTGEKVFLECVQDMDHENMFWYRQDPGLGLRLIYFSYDVKMKEKGDIPEGYSVSREKKERFSLILESASTNQTSMYLCASWGRGQWIQETQYFGPGTRLLVL.

The V gene is TRBV5-5, the J gene TRBJ2-7, with D perhaps matching TRBD1 (5 bases). V was shortened by 5 bases and J by 3 bases, with 18 bases between the two germline ends. Germline values: CDR1 SGHKS, CDR2 YYEKEE (reference sequence). The CDR3 totals 15 residues. This chain's CDR3 is CASRQIPGSGYEQYF. The CDR3 DNA is TGTGCCAGCAGACAGATACCAGGGTCTGGCTACGAGCAGTACTTC.

V usage is TRBV29-1 and J usage is TRBJ1-2; D not resolved. V was shortened by 8 bases and J by 6 bases, with 7 bases between the two germline ends. The CDR3 is made up of 9 amino acids. CDR1 is SQVTM and CDR2 is ANQGSEA in the germline V gene. The chain's CDR3 is CSIGDGYTF. For the CDR3, the DNA is TGCAGCATTGGCGATGGCTACACCTTC.

The table lists this clonotype with a few counts. The chain combines TRBV20-1 with TRBJ2-7, with TRBD1 matching 9 bases. Germline V lookup: CDR1 DFQATT, CDR2 SNEGSKA (reference sequence). The J segment lost 5 bases and the V segment lost 0 bases, leaving 8 bases of the junction unmatched. The CDR3 is 15 amino acids. CDR3 nucleotides: TGCAGTGCTAGAGATTTTCGGACAGGGGTAGACGAGCAGTACTTC. Protein: CSARDFRTGVDEQYF.

The chain is built from TRBV20-1 and TRBJ2-3; D may match TRBD1 or TRBD2 (5 bases each). The ends were cut back, 4 bases at V and 8 bases at J, with 16 bases in the middle. This CDR3 comprises 13 residues. The germline V gene encodes CDR1 DFQATT and CDR2 SNEGSKA (reference sequence). CDR3 loop: CSAIEGILSTQYF. CDR3 in DNA: TGCAGTGCTATAGAGGGGATTCTAAGTACGCAGTATTTT.

The CDR3, as DNA: TGTGCTAGTGGTTTGGTACTTGGCTTCCCCTACGAGCAGTACTTC. It encodes CASGLVLGFPYEQYF. This chain connects TRBV12-5 to TRBJ2-7, with D hard to call. CDR3 length: 15 residues. Germline V gives CDR1 LGHNT, CDR2 FRNRAP. Trimming removed 0 bases from V and 2 bases from J, with 11 bases in between.

This chain joins TRBV28 and TRBJ1-6; D is undetermined. V gave up 2 bases and J gave up 10 bases, with 6 bases separating them. Looked up from germline, CDR1 is MDHEN and CDR2 is SYDVKM. The CDR3 loop spans 12 amino acids. CDR3 in amino acids: CASSLPDSPLHF. CDR3 nucleotides: TGTGCCAGCAGTTTACCGGACTCACCCCTCCACTTT.

The rearrangement joins TRBV3-1 to TRBJ2-7, with D tentatively TRBD1 or TRBD2 (6 bases each). Germline V gives CDR1 LGHDT, CDR2 YNNKEL (reference sequence). Trimming removed 4 bases from V and 3 bases from J, with 13 bases in between. The CDR3 totals 14 residues. CDR3 DNA sequence: TGTGCCAGCAGCCTCACGGAGGGGGGCTACGAGCAGTACTTC. Amino acids: CASSLTEGGYEQYF.

This clonotype was picked up a small number of times. The chain links TRBV9 to TRBJ2-2, with 7 bases that match TRBD1. The CDR3 sequence is 15 residues long. The junction had 6 bases not matched to a gene; V was cut back by 2 bases and J by 5 bases. Per the germline V gene, CDR1 is SGDLS and CDR2 is YYNGEE. CDR3 nucleotide sequence: TGTGCCAGCAGCGTTGAGGGGGCCGGGACCGGGGAGCTGTTTTTT. This encodes CASSVEGAGTGELFF.

This clonotype was counted only a few times. This rearrangement joins TRBV6-6 to TRBJ2-2; possibly TRBD1 for D (6 bases). This CDR3 is built from 12 residues. Germline values: CDR1 MNHNY, CDR2 SVGAGI (reference sequence). V lost 8 bases and J 3 bases, leaving 7 bases between the germline ends. CDR3: CASGGDTGELFF. The DNA of the CDR3 is TGTGCCAGCGGGGGCGACACCGGGGAGCTGTTTTTT.

This clonotype turned up a few times. The J gene is TRBJ1-1, the V gene TRBV12-3 or TRBV12-4, with 8 bases matching TRBD1. The ends lost 6 bases at V and 2 bases at J; junction bases unmatched: 8. The CDR3 sequence is 15 residues long. The DNA for the CDR3 is TGTGCCAGCAGCCGTAAAGGACAGGGAAACACTGAAGCTTTCTTT. Its translation is CASSRKGQGNTEAFF.

The V and J genes are TRBV13 and TRBJ2-7; a possible D gene is TRBD2 (5 bases). V was cut by 5 bases and J by 3 bases, with 14 bases left in between. This CDR3 has 14 amino acids. Germline CDR1 PRHDT, CDR2 FYEKMQ (reference sequence). The CDR3 DNA reads as TGTGCCAGCAGCCAAGCCTCCGGGGTCTACGAGCAGTACTTC. This gives the protein CASSQASGVYEQYF.

This chain links TRBV3-1 with TRBJ2-7; D not resolved. The CDR3 is made up of 15 amino acids. Germline V CDR1 and CDR2: LGHDT, YNNKEL (reference sequence). V lost 1 base, J lost 2 bases, and 12 bases lay in between. Here the CDR3 DNA reads TGTGCCAGCAGCCAAGGTGGGGATGGGGCCTACGAGCAGTACTTC. Translation: CASSQGGDGAYEQYF.

The rearrangement joins TRBV28 to TRBJ1-2; a weak D match, TRBD1 (5 bases). Germline assignment: CDR1 MDHEN and CDR2 SYDVKM. This CDR3 is built from 15 residues. The V and J ends lost 1 base and 3 bases respectively, with 12 bases between them. The CDR3 DNA reads as TGTGCCAGCAGTTTATCAGGGTCCGGAGACTATGGCTACACCTTC. This codes for CASSLSGSGDYGYTF.

There are a few counts of this clonotype. The rearrangement uses TRBV28 and TRBJ1-2; D unresolved. Germline V CDR1 and CDR2: MDHEN, SYDVKM. V dropped 5 bases and J dropped 8 bases, with 6 bases sitting between them. The CDR3 sequence is 10 residues long. The CDR3 DNA sequence: TGTGCCAGCAGTGGGGAGGGCTACACCTTC. This translates into CASSGEGYTF.

This chain joins TRBV30 and TRBJ1-2; D possibly corresponds to TRBD1 (5 bases). Germline V lookup: CDR1 GTSNPN, CDR2 SVGIG (reference sequence). CDR3 length: 12 amino acids. V lost 8 bases and J 6 bases, leaving 16 bases between the germline ends. The CDR3 DNA reads TGTGCCACAGGAGGGATCGGGCATGGCTACACCTTC. Translating it yields CATGGIGHGYTF.